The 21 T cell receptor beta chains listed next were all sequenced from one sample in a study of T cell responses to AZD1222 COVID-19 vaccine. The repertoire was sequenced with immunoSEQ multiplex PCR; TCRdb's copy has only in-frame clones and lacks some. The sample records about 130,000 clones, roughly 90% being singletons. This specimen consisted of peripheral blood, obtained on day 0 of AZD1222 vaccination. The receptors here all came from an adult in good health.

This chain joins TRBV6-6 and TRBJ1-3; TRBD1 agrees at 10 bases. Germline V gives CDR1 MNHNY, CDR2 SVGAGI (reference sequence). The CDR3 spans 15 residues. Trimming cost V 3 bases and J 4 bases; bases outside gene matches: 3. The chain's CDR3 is CASSYPGQGGNTIYF. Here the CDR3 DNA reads TGTGCCAGCAGTTATCCGGGACAGGGGGGAAACACCATATATTTT.

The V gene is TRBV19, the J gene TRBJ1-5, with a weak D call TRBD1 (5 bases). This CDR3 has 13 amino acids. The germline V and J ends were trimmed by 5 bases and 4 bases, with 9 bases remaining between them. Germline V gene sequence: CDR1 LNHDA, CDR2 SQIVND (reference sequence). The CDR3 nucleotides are TGTGCCAGTAGTGGTGACAGAAATCAGCCCCAGCATTTT. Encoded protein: CASSGDRNQPQHF. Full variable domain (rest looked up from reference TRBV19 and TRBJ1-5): DGGITQSPKYLFRKEGQNVTLSCEQNLNHDAMYWYRQDPGQGLRLIYYSQIVNDFQKGDIAEGYSVSREKKESFPLTVTSAQKNPTAFYLCASSGDRNQPQHFGDGTRLSIL.

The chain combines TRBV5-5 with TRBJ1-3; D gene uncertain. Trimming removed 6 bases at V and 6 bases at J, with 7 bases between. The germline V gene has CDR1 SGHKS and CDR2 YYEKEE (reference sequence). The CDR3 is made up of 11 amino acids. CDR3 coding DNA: TGTGCCAGCAATGTAGAAAACACCATATATTTT. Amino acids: CASNVENTIYF.

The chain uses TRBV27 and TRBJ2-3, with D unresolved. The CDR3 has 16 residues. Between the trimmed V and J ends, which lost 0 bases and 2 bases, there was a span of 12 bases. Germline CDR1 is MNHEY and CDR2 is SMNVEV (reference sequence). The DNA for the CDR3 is TGTGCCAGCAGTTTATCCGTCGGAATGGACACAGATACGCAGTATTTT. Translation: CASSLSVGMDTDTQYF.

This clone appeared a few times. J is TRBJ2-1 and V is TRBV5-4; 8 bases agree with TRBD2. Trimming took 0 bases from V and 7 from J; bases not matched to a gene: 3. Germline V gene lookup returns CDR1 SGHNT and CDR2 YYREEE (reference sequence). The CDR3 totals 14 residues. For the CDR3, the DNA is TGTGCCAGCAGCTTGGAGACTAGCGCTAATGAGCAGTTCTTC. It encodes CASSLETSANEQFF.

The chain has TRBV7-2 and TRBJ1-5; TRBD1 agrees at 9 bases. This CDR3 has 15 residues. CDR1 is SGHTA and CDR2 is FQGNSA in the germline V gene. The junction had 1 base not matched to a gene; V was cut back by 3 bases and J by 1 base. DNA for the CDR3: TGTGCCAGCAGCTTCGGACAGGGGAGCAATCAGCCCCAGCATTTT. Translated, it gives CASSFGQGSNQPQHF.

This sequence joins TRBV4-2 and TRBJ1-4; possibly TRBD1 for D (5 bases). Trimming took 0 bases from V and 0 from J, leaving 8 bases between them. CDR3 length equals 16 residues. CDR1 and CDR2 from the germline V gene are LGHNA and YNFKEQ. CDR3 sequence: CASSQDRGSTNEKLFF. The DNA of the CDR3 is TGTGCCAGCAGCCAAGATCGGGGCTCAACTAATGAAAAACTGTTTTTT.

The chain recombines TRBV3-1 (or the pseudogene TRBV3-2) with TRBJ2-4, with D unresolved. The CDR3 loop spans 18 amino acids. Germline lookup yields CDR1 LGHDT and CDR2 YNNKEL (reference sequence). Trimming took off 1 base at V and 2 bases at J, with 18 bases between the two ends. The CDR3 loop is CASSQGKSLLGSKNIQYF. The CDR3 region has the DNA TGTGCCAGCAGCCAAGGGAAATCGTTACTGGGGTCCAAAAACATTCAGTACTTC.

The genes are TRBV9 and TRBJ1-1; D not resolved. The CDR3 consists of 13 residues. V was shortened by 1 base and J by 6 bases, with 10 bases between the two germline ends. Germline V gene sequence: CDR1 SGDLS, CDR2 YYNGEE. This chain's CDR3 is CASSVWTQSEAFF. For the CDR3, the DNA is TGTGCCAGCAGCGTATGGACGCAATCTGAAGCTTTCTTT.

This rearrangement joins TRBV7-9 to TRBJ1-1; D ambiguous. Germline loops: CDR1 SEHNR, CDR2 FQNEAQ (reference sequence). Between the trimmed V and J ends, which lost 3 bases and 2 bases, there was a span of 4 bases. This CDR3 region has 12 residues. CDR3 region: CASSLENTEAFF. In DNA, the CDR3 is TGTGCCAGCAGCTTGGAAAACACTGAAGCTTTCTTT. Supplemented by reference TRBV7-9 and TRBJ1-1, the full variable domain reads DTGVSQNPRHKITKRGQNVTFRCDPISEHNRLYWYRQTLGQGPEFLTYFQNEAQLEKSRLLSDRFSAERPKGSFSTLEIQRTEQGDSAMYLCASSLENTEAFFGQGTRLTVV.

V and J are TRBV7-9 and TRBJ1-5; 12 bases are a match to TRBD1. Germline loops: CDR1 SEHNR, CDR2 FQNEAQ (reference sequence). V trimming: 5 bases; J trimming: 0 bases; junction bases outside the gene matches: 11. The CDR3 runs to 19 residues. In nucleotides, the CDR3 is TGTGCCAGCAGCCTAAGCCGGGACAGGGGGCCTTATAGCAATCAGCCCCAGCATTTT. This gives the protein CASSLSRDRGPYSNQPQHF.

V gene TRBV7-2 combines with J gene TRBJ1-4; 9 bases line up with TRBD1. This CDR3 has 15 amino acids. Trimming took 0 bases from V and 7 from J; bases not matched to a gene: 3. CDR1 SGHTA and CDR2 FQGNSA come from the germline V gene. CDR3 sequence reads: CASSLAGQGAEKLFF. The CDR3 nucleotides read TGTGCCAGCAGCTTAGCGGGACAGGGCGCTGAAAAACTGTTTTTT.

DNA of the CDR3: TGTGCCAGCAGTTCGTCCTCGGGGGGCAATCAGCCCCAGCATTTT. This gives the protein CASSSSSGGNQPQHF. This chain connects TRBV28 to TRBJ1-5; possibly TRBD1 for D (5 bases). CDR3 length: 15 residues. CDR1 and CDR2 from the germline V gene are MDHEN and SYDVKM. V dropped 4 bases and J dropped 2 bases, with 12 bases sitting between them.

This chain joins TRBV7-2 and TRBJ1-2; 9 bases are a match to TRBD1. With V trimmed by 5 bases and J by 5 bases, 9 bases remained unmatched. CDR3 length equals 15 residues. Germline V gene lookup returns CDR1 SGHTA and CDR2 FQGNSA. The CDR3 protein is CASSRTGDGLYGYTF. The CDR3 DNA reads TGTGCCAGCAGCCGGACAGGGGACGGACTTTATGGCTACACCTTC. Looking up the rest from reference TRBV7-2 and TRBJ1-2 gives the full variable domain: GAGVSQSPSNKVTEKGKDVELRCDPISGHTALYWYRQSLGQGLEFLIYFQGNSAPDKSGLPSDRFSAERTGGSVSTLTIQRTQQEDSAVYLCASSRTGDGLYGYTFGSGTRLTVV.

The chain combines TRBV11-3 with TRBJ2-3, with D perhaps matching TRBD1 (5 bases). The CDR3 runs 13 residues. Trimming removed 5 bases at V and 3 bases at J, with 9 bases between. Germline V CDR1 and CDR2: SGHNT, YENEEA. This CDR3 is CASSRRDTDTQYF. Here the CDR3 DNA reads TGTGCCAGCAGCCGCAGGGATACAGATACGCAGTATTTT.

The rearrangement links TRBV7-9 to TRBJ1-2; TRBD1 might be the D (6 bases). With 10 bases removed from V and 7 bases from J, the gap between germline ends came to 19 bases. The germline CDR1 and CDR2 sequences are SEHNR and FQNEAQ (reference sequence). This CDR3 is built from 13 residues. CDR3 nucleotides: TGTGCCACCGGGGGCGGGCAGGGAGGTGGCTACACCTTC. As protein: CATGGGQGGGYTF.

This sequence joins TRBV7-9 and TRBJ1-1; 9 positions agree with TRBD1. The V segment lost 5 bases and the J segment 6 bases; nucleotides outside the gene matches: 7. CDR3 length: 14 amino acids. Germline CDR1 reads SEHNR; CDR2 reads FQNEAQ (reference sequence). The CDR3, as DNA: TGTGCCAGCAGCCTGGGACAGGGAACCCCTGAAGCTTTCTTT. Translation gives CASSLGQGTPEAFF.

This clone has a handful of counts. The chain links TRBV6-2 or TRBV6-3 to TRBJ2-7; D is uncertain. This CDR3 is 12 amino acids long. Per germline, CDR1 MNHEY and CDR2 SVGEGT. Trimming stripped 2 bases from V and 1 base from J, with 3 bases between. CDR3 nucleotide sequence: TGTGCCAGCAGTTACACGTCCTACGAGCAGTACTTC. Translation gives CASSYTSYEQYF.

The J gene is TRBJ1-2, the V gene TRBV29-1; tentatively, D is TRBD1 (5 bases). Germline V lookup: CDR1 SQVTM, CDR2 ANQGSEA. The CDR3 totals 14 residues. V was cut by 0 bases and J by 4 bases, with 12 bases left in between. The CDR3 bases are TGCAGCGTTGAAGATGGGGGACGGATCTATGGCTACACCTTC. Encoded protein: CSVEDGGRIYGYTF.

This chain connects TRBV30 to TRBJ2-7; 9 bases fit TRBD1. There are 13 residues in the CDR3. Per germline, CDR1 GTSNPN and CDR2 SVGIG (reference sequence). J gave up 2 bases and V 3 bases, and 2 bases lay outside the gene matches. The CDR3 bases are TGTGCCTGGAGGGGACAGGGTACCTACGAGCAGTACTTC. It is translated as CAWRGQGTYEQYF.

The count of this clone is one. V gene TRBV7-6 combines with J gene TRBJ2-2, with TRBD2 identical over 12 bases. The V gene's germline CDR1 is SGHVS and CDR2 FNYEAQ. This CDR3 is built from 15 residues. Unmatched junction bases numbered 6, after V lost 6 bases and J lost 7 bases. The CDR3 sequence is CASSYLAGGNGELFF. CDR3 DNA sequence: TGTGCCAGCAGTTATCTAGCGGGAGGGAACGGGGAGCTGTTTTTT.